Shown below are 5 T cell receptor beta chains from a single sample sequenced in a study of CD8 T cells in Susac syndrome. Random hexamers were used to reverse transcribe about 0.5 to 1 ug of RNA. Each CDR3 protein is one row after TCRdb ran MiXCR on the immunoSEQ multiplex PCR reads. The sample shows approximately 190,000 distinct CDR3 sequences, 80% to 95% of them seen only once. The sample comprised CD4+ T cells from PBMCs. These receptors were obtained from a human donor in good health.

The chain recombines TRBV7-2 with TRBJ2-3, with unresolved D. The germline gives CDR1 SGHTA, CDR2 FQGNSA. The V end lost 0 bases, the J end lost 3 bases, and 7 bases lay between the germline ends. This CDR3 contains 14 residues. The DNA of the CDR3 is TGTGCCAGCAGCTTAGCCCGAGCAACAGATACGCAGTATTTT. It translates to CASSLARATDTQYF.

Written as DNA, the CDR3 is TGCAGTGCTAGAGATGTATCTGGAGGGACTAGCAATCAGCCCCAGCATTTT. This sequence encodes CSARDVSGGTSNQPQHF. The chain uses TRBV20-1 and TRBJ1-5; D may be TRBD1 (5 bases). Germline V gene data show CDR1 as DFQATT and CDR2 as SNEGSKA (reference sequence). Trimming removed 0 bases at V and 0 bases at J, with 15 bases between. The CDR3 spans 17 residues.

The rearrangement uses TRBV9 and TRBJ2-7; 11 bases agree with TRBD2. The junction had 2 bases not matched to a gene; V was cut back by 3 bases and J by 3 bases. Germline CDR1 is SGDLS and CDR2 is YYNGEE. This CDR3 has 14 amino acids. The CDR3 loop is CASSEGLADYEQYF. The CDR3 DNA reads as TGTGCCAGCAGCGAGGGACTAGCGGACTACGAGCAGTACTTC.

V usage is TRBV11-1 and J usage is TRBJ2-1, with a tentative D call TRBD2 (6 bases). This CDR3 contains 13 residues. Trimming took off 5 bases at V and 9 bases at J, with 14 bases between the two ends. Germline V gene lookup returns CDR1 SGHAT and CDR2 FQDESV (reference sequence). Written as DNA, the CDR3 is TGTGCCAGCAGCCTGCGGGGATGGGTTGAGCAGTTCTTC. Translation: CASSLRGWVEQFF.

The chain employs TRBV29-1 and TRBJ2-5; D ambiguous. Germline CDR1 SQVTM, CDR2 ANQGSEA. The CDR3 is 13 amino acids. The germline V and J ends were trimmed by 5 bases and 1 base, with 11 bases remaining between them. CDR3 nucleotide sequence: TGCAGCGTTCATGGCAGCTCCCAAGAGACCCAGTACTTC. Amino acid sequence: CSVHGSSQETQYF.